The 32 T cell receptor beta chains reported below all come from one sample, sequenced in a study of blood T cell repertoires in COVID-19. Produced via immunoSEQ multiplex PCR; TCRdb's table is partial and in-frame only. Counted here are fewer than 250,000 clones, more than 85% occurring once; the ten biggest clones make up around 0.7%. The sequenced sample consisted of peripheral blood. The source of these receptors is a man aged 40-55 years with acute or convalescent COVID-19.

This clone came up a few times. The chain combines TRBV27 with TRBJ1-5, with D perhaps TRBD1 (6 bases). CDR1 and CDR2 (germline): MNHEY, SMNVEV (reference sequence). The germline V and J ends were trimmed by 0 bases and 0 bases, with 12 bases remaining between them. The CDR3 covers 17 residues. The CDR3 is CASSLSAGDYSNQPQHF. CDR3 nucleotides: TGTGCCAGCAGTTTATCGGCAGGGGACTATAGCAATCAGCCCCAGCATTTT.

V is TRBV7-2 and J is TRBJ1-6; D call uncertain. CDR3 size: 14 residues. Germline V CDR1 and CDR2: SGHTA, FQGNSA. V lost 1 base, J lost 4 bases, and 5 bases lay in between. The CDR3 DNA reads TGTGCCAGCAGCTTAGTACGGTATAATTCACCCCTCCACTTT. This encodes CASSLVRYNSPLHF. The full variable domain, rest sourced from reference TRBV7-2 and TRBJ1-6, is GAGVSQSPSNKVTEKGKDVELRCDPISGHTALYWYRQSLGQGLEFLIYFQGNSAPDKSGLPSDRFSAERTGGSVSTLTIQRTQQEDSAVYLCASSLVRYNSPLHFGNGTRLTVT.

The J gene is TRBJ1-2, the V gene TRBV14; the D is unclear. CDR3 length: 16 amino acids. Trimming pared 1 base from V and 1 base from J, leaving 13 bases between. Germline V gene sequence: CDR1 SGHDN, CDR2 FVKESK. The DNA of the CDR3 is TGTGCCAGCAGCCAAGGTCAGACACGAAATAACTATGGCTACACCTTC. Translated, it gives CASSQGQTRNNYGYTF.

The J gene is TRBJ2-7, the V gene TRBV4-1; TRBD1 agrees at 8 bases. Trimming took 1 base from V and 3 from J; bases not matched to a gene: 8. CDR1 and CDR2 (germline): MGHRA, YSYEKL. This CDR3 is 16 amino acids long. This chain's CDR3 is CASSQGGQGPGYEQYF. DNA for the CDR3: TGCGCCAGCAGCCAAGGTGGACAGGGACCGGGCTACGAGCAGTACTTC.

CDR3 bases: TGTGCCAGCAGCCCAGTCCGGGGGGACAGGGCAGATACGCAGTATTTT. Protein product: CASSPVRGDRADTQYF. V and J are TRBV7-9 and TRBJ2-3; 9 bases agree with TRBD1. Germline assignment: CDR1 SEHNR and CDR2 FQNEAQ (reference sequence). The CDR3 sequence is 16 residues long. V lost 5 bases and J lost 4; bases outside the gene matches: 10.

The genes are TRBV27 and TRBJ2-7; 8 positions match TRBD2. J was trimmed by 4 bases and V by 5 bases; bases with no gene match: 4. There are 13 residues in the CDR3. Germline V CDR1 and CDR2: MNHEY, SMNVEV (reference sequence). The CDR3 DNA sequence: TGTGCCAGCAGTGACGGACTAGCTTACGAGCAGTACTTC. It is translated as CASSDGLAYEQYF.

The chain employs TRBV10-2 and TRBJ2-5, with 8 bases lining up with TRBD1. V was clipped by 6 bases and J by 0 bases; unmatched bases: 18. The CDR3 runs to 19 residues. The germline V gene encodes CDR1 WSHSY and CDR2 SAAADI. Here the CDR3 DNA reads TGCGCCAGCAGATCTATATTGAAGGGGGGACAGGCTAACCAAGAGACCCAGTACTTC. Translated, it gives CASRSILKGGQANQETQYF.

The rearrangement joins TRBV6-1 to TRBJ1-1; D is unresolved. The CDR3 is 14 amino acids. CDR1 MNHNS and CDR2 SASEGT come from the germline V gene. V was cut by 2 bases and J by 3 bases, with 10 bases left in between. The CDR3 protein is CASSERRTDTEAFF. CDR3 DNA: TGTGCCAGCAGTGAAAGGAGAACGGACACTGAAGCTTTCTTT.

This chain links TRBV5-5 with TRBJ2-5; 9 bases map to TRBD1. CDR3 length equals 15 residues. Trimming at V came to 4 bases and at J to 5 bases, leaving 9 bases not matched to a gene. The germline V gene encodes CDR1 SGHKS and CDR2 YYEKEE (reference sequence). CDR3: CASSILGQGFETQYF. In nucleotides, the CDR3 is TGTGCCAGCAGCATACTAGGACAGGGGTTCGAGACCCAGTACTTC.

V is TRBV7-9 and J is TRBJ2-7; 7 bases are a match to TRBD2. CDR3 size: 13 residues. Trimming cost V 5 bases and J 3 bases; bases outside gene matches: 4. The germline V gene has CDR1 SEHNR and CDR2 FQNEAQ (reference sequence). CDR3 sequence: CASSRGDGYEQYF. The CDR3, as DNA: TGTGCCAGCAGCCGGGGGGACGGCTACGAGCAGTACTTC.

About this clone itself: This specimen includes other DNA sequences encoding the same CDR3. The chain employs TRBV5-6 and TRBJ2-7; D is unclear. Germline CDR1 reads SGHDT; CDR2 reads YYEEEE. CDR3 length equals 12 residues. Between the trimmed V and J ends, which lost 4 bases and 2 bases, there was a span of 7 bases. The CDR3 loop reads CASSLTAYEQYF. The CDR3 nucleotides are TGTGCCAGCAGCCTAACAGCCTACGAGCAGTACTTC.

The V call is TRBV6-5, the J call TRBJ2-1; D may be TRBD1 (5 bases). The CDR3 is 15 residues long. Germline CDR1 and CDR2: MNHEY and SVGAGI. The V and J ends lost 2 bases and 9 bases respectively, with 17 bases between them. This CDR3 reads CASSYGTTGLGEQFF. The CDR3 DNA sequence: TGTGCCAGCAGTTACGGCACCACAGGTCTGGGTGAGCAGTTCTTC.

The gene calls are TRBV9 and TRBJ1-4; TRBD1 might be the D (5 bases). Germline CDR1 is SGDLS and CDR2 is YYNGEE. V was clipped by 4 bases and J by 4 bases, with 11 bases between them. The CDR3 covers 14 residues. The CDR3 reads CASSSTGVNEKLFF. The CDR3 DNA follows: TGTGCCAGCAGCTCCACAGGTGTTAATGAAAAACTGTTTTTT.

The genes are TRBV10-2 and TRBJ1-1, with a possible D match to TRBD1 (5 bases). Germline V gene lookup returns CDR1 WSHSY and CDR2 SAAADI. This CDR3 is 15 amino acids long. V gave up 6 bases and J gave up 1 base, with 15 bases separating them. CDR3: CASSTGGTGNTEAFF. The CDR3 coding sequence is TGCGCCAGCAGCACGGGGGGTACGGGGAACACTGAAGCTTTCTTT.

V usage is TRBV6-2 or TRBV6-3 and J usage is TRBJ2-4; 7 bases line up with TRBD1. In germline, CDR1 is MNHEY, CDR2 SVGEGT. The CDR3 loop spans 17 amino acids. V dropped 0 bases and J dropped 1; count of bases not matched to a gene: 6. The CDR3 region has the DNA TGTGCCAGCAGTTACTCATACAGGGGTGTCGCCAAAAACATTCAGTACTTC. The encoded protein is CASSYSYRGVAKNIQYF.

A remark on this clone: Other DNA variants within this sample encode the same CDR3. The chain carries TRBV18 and TRBJ2-7; the match to TRBD2 covers 7 bases. This CDR3 spans 14 amino acids. The V segment lost 2 bases and the J segment 4 bases; nucleotides outside the gene matches: 5. CDR1 and CDR2 (germline): KGHSH, LQKENI. The chain's CDR3 is CASSPGGRAYEQYF. The CDR3, as DNA: TGTGCCAGCTCACCAGGAGGGAGGGCATACGAGCAGTACTTC.

The rearrangement uses TRBV28 and TRBJ1-5, with 7 bases identical to TRBD1. Germline CDR1 MDHEN, CDR2 SYDVKM. The CDR3 runs 12 residues. After removal of 6 bases from V and 7 bases from J, the junction contained 3 bases not matched to a gene. DNA for the CDR3: TGTGCCAGCAGGCAGGGACAGCAGCCCCAGCATTTT. It specifies CASRQGQQPQHF.

In its sample, this clone was seen once. The chain combines TRBV5-1 with TRBJ2-1; D is perhaps TRBD2 (6 bases). The CDR3 runs 14 residues. Germline lookup yields CDR1 SGHRS and CDR2 YFSETQ. V was trimmed by 0 bases and J by 6 bases, leaving 10 bases between them. The CDR3 loop is CASSLVTRGNEQFF. The DNA for the CDR3 is TGCGCCAGCAGCTTGGTGACTAGGGGCAATGAGCAGTTCTTC. Supplemented by reference TRBV5-1 and TRBJ2-1, the full variable domain reads KAGVTQTPRYLIKTRGQQVTLSCSPISGHRSVSWYQQTPGQGLQFLFEYFSETQRNKGNFPGRFSGRQFSNSRSEMNVSTLELGDSALYLCASSLVTRGNEQFFGPGTRLTVL.

The chain carries TRBV19 and TRBJ2-5; TRBD1 aligns across 9 bases. With 5 bases clipped from V and 7 bases from J, the junction kept 14 bases outside the gene matches. Per the germline V gene, CDR1 is LNHDA and CDR2 is SQIVND (reference sequence). The length of the CDR3 is 16 residues. Written as DNA, the CDR3 is TGTGCCAGTAGTCCCTTGGCAGGGACAGGGATTCTGACCCAGTACTTC. Translation gives CASSPLAGTGILTQYF.

A few counts support this clone. V is TRBV27 and J is TRBJ2-7; 8 nucleotides align to TRBD2. Germline-derived CDR1 and CDR2 are MNHEY and SMNVEV (reference sequence). The CDR3 runs to 16 residues. V lost 6 bases to trimming and J lost 0 bases; unmatched junction nucleotides: 10. The CDR3 DNA reads as TGTGCCAGCAGCCCTTCCAGCGGGAGTGTCTCCTACGAGCAGTACTTC. Residues: CASSPSSGSVSYEQYF.

The V and J genes are TRBV7-2 and TRBJ2-7; 8 positions match TRBD2. CDR1 is SGHTA and CDR2 is FQGNSA in the germline V gene. CDR3 length: 15 amino acids. Trimming removed 5 bases from V and 2 bases from J; junction bases left unmatched: 8. The CDR3 reads CASSPRASGPYEQYF. CDR3 DNA sequence: TGTGCCAGCAGCCCCAGGGCTAGCGGGCCCTACGAGCAGTACTTC.

This clone was detected a few times. Different DNA sequences within this sample yield the same CDR3. The V and J genes are TRBV18 and TRBJ1-5, with D perhaps TRBD1 (6 bases). V was pared by 2 bases and J by 4 bases, with 6 bases between. There are 13 residues in the CDR3. Germline CDR1 is KGHSH and CDR2 is LQKENI. The CDR3 DNA sequence: TGTGCCAGCTCACCAGGACAGAATCAGCCCCAGCATTTT. Encoded protein: CASSPGQNQPQHF. The full variable domain, its missing parts supplied by reference TRBV18 and TRBJ1-5, is NAGVMQNPRHLVRRRGQEARLRCSPMKGHSHVYWYRQLPEEGLKFMVYLQKENIIDESGMPKERFSAEFPKEGPSILRIQQVVRGDSAAYFCASSPGQNQPQHFGDGTRLSIL.

V usage is TRBV3-1 (or the pseudogene TRBV3-2) and J usage is TRBJ1-1; D remains ambiguous. CDR3 length: 15 amino acids. V lost 0 bases and J 0 bases, leaving 8 bases between the germline ends. Looked up from germline, CDR1 is LGHDT and CDR2 is YNNKEL (reference sequence). CDR3 DNA sequence: TGTGCCAGCAGCCAAGATGAGGGCTTGAACACTGAAGCTTTCTTT. Amino acid sequence: CASSQDEGLNTEAFF.

The chain uses TRBV4-3 and TRBJ1-2, with D maybe TRBD1 (5 bases). The CDR3 runs to 17 residues. Per the germline V gene, CDR1 is LGHNA and CDR2 is YSLEER. The V gene lost 0 bases and the J gene lost 9 bases, with 23 bases spanning the gap. The CDR3 spells CASSQDPGAGNTFSYTF. The CDR3 DNA reads as TGCGCCAGCAGCCAAGATCCTGGGGCAGGGAACACCTTTAGCTACACCTTC.

The chain joins TRBV18 to TRBJ1-5; 8 bases line up with TRBD1. The germline V gene has CDR1 KGHSH and CDR2 LQKENI. V shed 3 bases and J 7 bases; nucleotides not matched to a gene: 2. The CDR3 spans 13 residues. The CDR3 coding sequence is TGTGCCAGCTCACCGGACAGGGCCCAGCCCCAGCATTTT. Its translation is CASSPDRAQPQHF.

The DNA of the CDR3 is TGTGCCAGCAGTTTGAGGGGGGGGACAGGTCAGCATTTT. Residues: CASSLRGGTGQHF. This chain connects TRBV28 to TRBJ1-5; TRBD1 aligns across 8 bases. Germline CDR1 MDHEN, CDR2 SYDVKM. The CDR3 is made up of 13 amino acids. J lost 13 bases, V lost 3 bases, and 8 bases had no gene match.

The chain carries TRBV7-3 and TRBJ2-1; D uncertain. CDR3 length equals 13 residues. Germline V CDR1 and CDR2: SGHTA, FQGTGA. Trimming took 0 bases from V and 4 from J, leaving 4 bases between them. The CDR3 DNA reads as TGTGCCAGCAGCTTAACTCCTTACAATGAGCAGTTCTTC. Its protein product is CASSLTPYNEQFF.

The J gene is TRBJ2-7, the V gene TRBV11-2; TRBD2 agrees at 11 bases. From germline, CDR1 is SGHAT and CDR2 FQNNGV. CDR3 length: 13 residues. J gave up 6 bases and V 4 bases, and 2 bases lay outside the gene matches. The CDR3 here is CASSSTSGSEQYF. CDR3 DNA: TGTGCCAGCAGCTCCACTAGCGGGAGCGAGCAGTACTTC.

The chain links TRBV5-4 to TRBJ1-1, with unresolved D. V was trimmed by 2 bases and J by 0 bases, leaving 5 bases between them. Per the germline V gene, CDR1 is SGHNT and CDR2 is YYREEE (reference sequence). This CDR3 region has 13 residues. Written as DNA, the CDR3 is TGTGCCAGCAGCTTCGACATGAACACTGAAGCTTTCTTT. Amino acid sequence: CASSFDMNTEAFF.

The sample holds one count of this clone. This sequence joins TRBV6-6 and TRBJ1-2, with D tentatively TRBD1 (5 bases). The CDR3 sequence is 14 residues long. The germline gives CDR1 MNHNY, CDR2 SVGAGI (reference sequence). The V and J ends lost 7 bases and 5 bases respectively, with 17 bases between them. CDR3 protein: CASIDHGTLYGYTF. Here the CDR3 DNA reads TGTGCCAGCATCGACCACGGGACTCTATATGGCTACACCTTC.

The CDR3 is CASSLRGIHGYTF. CDR3 coding DNA: TGTGCCAGCAGTCTAAGGGGTATACATGGCTACACCTTC. The rearrangement uses TRBV6-6 and TRBJ1-2; the D gene is possibly TRBD1 (5 bases). This CDR3 is 13 amino acids long. Germline V CDR1 and CDR2: MNHNY, SVGAGI (reference sequence). V was shortened by 5 bases and J by 6 bases, with 13 bases between the two germline ends.

CDR3 in amino acids: CASRPTSGSYNEQFF. In DNA form, the CDR3 reads TGTGCCAGCAGGCCTACTAGCGGGTCCTACAATGAGCAGTTCTTC. J is TRBJ2-1 and V is TRBV28; 9 bases match TRBD2. The CDR3 length is 15 residues. Trimming took 6 bases from V and 1 from J; bases not matched to a gene: 4. The germline CDR1 and CDR2 sequences are MDHEN and SYDVKM.